A selection of T cell receptor beta chains follows, all from one sample in a study of early T cells in non-severe SARS-CoV-2 infection. TCRdb reprocessed the 5' RACE reads via MiXCR and lists one record per CDR3 protein. Of about 48,000 distinct CDR3 sequences listed, over 7.5% are singletons. Sequencing input: whole blood. The receptors were gathered from an adult who was a healthcare worker with PCR-confirmed SARS-CoV-2 infection or an uninfected control (not recorded which). CDR3s include the opening cysteine and the closing phenylalanine or tryptophan. A D gene is named only where the DNA matches it firmly. The listing skips clone size in some rows; elsewhere it reads once, few, many or a size class.

V	D	size	J	CDR3	DNA
TRBV20-1	.	few	TRBJ2-3	CSARDPKGQKDTQYF	TGCAGTGCTAGAGATCCAAAGGGGCAGAAAGATACGCAGTATTTT
TRBV7-9	.	.	TRBJ1-4	CASSPPRGGDEEKLFF	TGTGCCAGCAGCCCACCCCGGGGAGGGGACGAGGAAAAACTGTTTTTT
TRBV7-9	TRBD1	.	TRBJ2-5	CASSGQGRETQYF	TGTGCCAGCAGCGGACAGGGTAGGGAGACCCAGTACTTC
TRBV28	.	many	TRBJ2-1	CASRLAGPEQFF	TGTGCCAGCAGGCTTGCGGGGCCTGAGCAGTTCTTC
TRBV27	.	few	TRBJ1-4	CASPAGKLFF	TGTGCCAGCCCAGCCGGAAAACTGTTTTTT
TRBV4-1	TRBD2	many	TRBJ2-1	CASRRSLAGGNEQFF	TGCGCCAGCAGGAGGAGTCTAGCGGGAGGGAATGAGCAGTTCTTC
TRBV15	.	.	TRBJ1-2	CATSRDRYGYTF	TGTGCCACCAGCAGAGACAGATATGGCTACACCTTC
TRBV7-9	.	many	TRBJ2-5	CASGREGLARLVF	TGTGCCAGCGGAAGGGAAGGGCTAGCCCGGCTGGTCTTC
TRBV20-1	.	many	TRBJ1-5	CSARRTENQPQHF	TGCAGTGCTAGAAGGACGGAGAATCAGCCCCAGCATTTT
TRBV19	.	many	TRBJ2-3	CASTGGPAIRTDTQYF	TGTGCCAGTACGGGCGGGCCGGCGATTCGTACAGATACGCAGTATTTT
TRBV7-6	TRBD2	many	TRBJ2-7	CASSLEGLAGARGYEQYF	TGTGCCAGCAGCTTAGAAGGACTAGCGGGAGCCAGGGGCTACGAGCAGTACTTC
TRBV12-3/TRBV12-4	.	many	TRBJ1-5	CASSLLQGGNQPQHF	TGTGCCAGCAGTTTATTACAGGGAGGCAATCAGCCCCAGCATTTT
TRBV7-8	.	.	TRBJ2-3	CASSGESADTQYF	TGTGCCAGCAGCGGGGAGAGTGCAGATACGCAGTATTTT
TRBV27	.	.	TRBJ1-5	CASSDSNQPQHF	TGTGCCAGCAGTGACAGCAATCAGCCCCAGCATTTT
TRBV5-1	TRBD1	many	TRBJ1-5	CASSPGTGRSEPQHF	TGCGCCAGCAGCCCGGGGACAGGTAGATCTGAGCCCCAGCATTTT
TRBV7-9	.	many	TRBJ2-3	CASSSDEGSRDTQYF	TGTGCCAGCAGCTCGGATGAGGGGTCCCGGGATACGCAGTATTTT
TRBV7-8	TRBD1	many	TRBJ2-2	CASSTRTGANTGELFF	TGTGCCAGCAGCACCCGGACAGGCGCGAACACCGGGGAGCTGTTTTTT
TRBV20-1	.	many	TRBJ2-3	CSAKTPFARGGWDTQYF	TGCAGTGCCAAGACCCCGTTCGCTCGGGGAGGATGGGATACGCAGTATTTT
TRBV19	TRBD1	many	TRBJ1-5	CASSSDRDYSNQPQHF	TGTGCCAGTAGTAGCGACAGGGACTATAGCAATCAGCCCCAGCATTTT
TRBV29-1	.	.	TRBJ2-3	CSVGVGGGDTQYF	TGCAGCGTCGGAGTCGGAGGGGGGGATACGCAGTATTTT
TRBV2	.	.	TRBJ2-7	CASSEPPFQYF	TGTGCCAGCAGTGAGCCCCCCTTCCAGTACTTC
TRBV18	.	few	TRBJ1-4	CASSPSLGATNEKLFF	TGTGCCAGCTCACCCTCGTTGGGGGCAACTAATGAAAAACTGTTTTTT
TRBV28	.	few	TRBJ1-2	CASSARFSNYGYTF	TGTGCCAGCAGTGCAAGATTCTCTAACTATGGCTACACCTTC
TRBV20-1	.	.	TRBJ2-1	CSGERTTSYNEQFF	TGCAGTGGGGAGCGGACGACCTCCTACAATGAGCAGTTCTTC
TRBV20-1	.	few	TRBJ1-5	CSARRDSNQPQHF	TGCAGTGCTAGGAGGGACAGCAATCAGCCCCAGCATTTT
TRBV6-5	.	.	TRBJ1-3	CASSYSSGHGNTIYF	TGTGCCAGCAGTTACTCGAGTGGCCATGGAAACACCATATATTTT
TRBV6-6	TRBD2	few	TRBJ2-7	CASSSPGLQYEQYF	TGTGCCAGCAGTTCCCCGGGACTACAGTACGAGCAGTACTTC
TRBV3-1	TRBD1	.	TRBJ2-7	CASSPGQGRREQYF	TGTGCCAGCAGCCCGGGACAGGGGCGTAGGGAGCAGTACTTC
TRBV12-3/TRBV12-4	TRBD1	many	TRBJ2-1	CASSLWGQVSYNEQFF	TGTGCCAGCAGTTTATGGGGACAGGTATCCTACAATGAGCAGTTCTTC